The clone carrying this TCR beta chain has more than one count but fewer than ten. Its cognate antigen is unknown. Per germline, CDR1 MGHRA and CDR2 YSYEKL. This CDR3 is built from 16 residues. The V end was cut by 5 bases, the J end by 0 bases, with 14 bases between. Samples came from healthy bone marrow donors. There were likely unrecorded immune exposures, though donors were nominally healthy when sampled. PCR employed 60 Vbeta and 13 Jbeta primers. Libraries were prepared by immunoSEQ multiplex PCR; TCRdb keeps only in-frame clonotypes and omits some of them. The table includes a few hundred thousand clones, about 80% detected once. The data stem from a study of cytomegalovirus exposure and HLA in healthy donors. Study-wide findings and caveats: Later analysis indicated greater clonal expansion among HLA-associated TCR beta chains than among equally common other chains.

This clonotype originated in a girl aged 2 to 9 in good health and CMV-seronegative. The chain couples TRBV4-1 to TRBJ1-3, with a weak D call TRBD1 (6 bases). Source material: PBMCs. The DNA of the CDR3 is TGCGCCAGCAGCAGAGGTGGACAGTTCTCTGGAAACACCATATATTTT. It translates to CASSRGGQFSGNTIYF.